A selection of T cell receptor beta chains follows, all from one sample in a study of CD8 T cells in Susac syndrome. TCRdb re-called the immunoSEQ multiplex PCR reads with MiXCR, one entry per CDR3 protein. The table lists 130,000 to 150,000 distinct CDR3 sequences, more than 90% of them singletons, with 0.084% in the top ten. Sequenced material: CD4+ T cells from PBMCs. The receptors derive from a human donor with Susac syndrome. Both conserved end residues are part of each CDR3. The order of the fields is CDR3 DNA, CDR3 protein, D gene, J gene, clone size, CDR3 length, V gene. A D gene is named only where the DNA matches it firmly. Size is stated for part of the rows, as once, few or many counts, or as a class when the clone is expanded.

CDR3 DNA: TGTGCCAGCAGCTTGGACAGGAGGAATGAAAAACTGTTTTTT
CDR3 protein: CASSLDRRNEKLFF
D gene: TRBD1
J gene: TRBJ1-4
clone size: few
CDR3 length: 14
V gene: TRBV2

CDR3 DNA: TGTGCCAGCAGTCAGACCAGCACCGGGGAGCTGTTTTTT
CDR3 protein: CASSQTSTGELFF
D gene: -
J gene: TRBJ2-2
clone size: -
CDR3 length: 13
V gene: TRBV12-3/TRBV12-4

CDR3 DNA: TGTGCCAGCACCGAACCTAAAAGACAGGGGTTTAGGAACACTGAAGCTTTCTTT
CDR3 protein: CASTEPKRQGFRNTEAFF
D gene: TRBD1
J gene: TRBJ1-1
clone size: -
CDR3 length: 18
V gene: TRBV6-1

CDR3 DNA: TGTGCCAGCACCCTAACTAGCGGGGGTCCCTACGAGCAGTACTTC
CDR3 protein: CASTLTSGGPYEQYF
D gene: TRBD2
J gene: TRBJ2-7
clone size: -
CDR3 length: 15
V gene: TRBV11-2

CDR3 DNA: TGCAGCGTTGATTCCCTCATGGGCACTGAAGCTTTCTTT
CDR3 protein: CSVDSLMGTEAFF
D gene: -
J gene: TRBJ1-1
clone size: -
CDR3 length: 13
V gene: TRBV29-1

CDR3 DNA: TGTGCCAGCAGTACTTCACAGGGAGCGGGGTTGGGCGAGCAGTACTTC
CDR3 protein: CASSTSQGAGLGEQYF
D gene: -
J gene: TRBJ2-7
clone size: -
CDR3 length: 16
V gene: TRBV27

CDR3 DNA: TGTGCCAGCAGGGGGCTGGGGGAGCTGTTTTTT
CDR3 protein: CASRGLGELFF
D gene: -
J gene: TRBJ2-2
clone size: -
CDR3 length: 11
V gene: TRBV27

CDR3 DNA: TGTGCCAGTAGTTTCCTCAACAGGGTCGGCACAGATACGCAGTATTTT
CDR3 protein: CASSFLNRVGTDTQYF
D gene: -
J gene: TRBJ2-3
clone size: -
CDR3 length: 16
V gene: TRBV19

CDR3 DNA: TGCAGCGTTGATAGGATGAACACTGAAGCTTTCTTT
CDR3 protein: CSVDRMNTEAFF
D gene: -
J gene: TRBJ1-1
clone size: -
CDR3 length: 12
V gene: TRBV29-1

CDR3 DNA: TGCACCAAAAAAAGGACAGACTCCTACGAGCAGTACTTC
CDR3 protein: CTKKRTDSYEQYF
D gene: -
J gene: TRBJ2-7
clone size: -
CDR3 length: 13
V gene: TRBV1

CDR3 DNA: TGTGCCAGCACCCCACCCGGGACAGCCTACTATAGCAATCAGCCCCAGCATTTT
CDR3 protein: CASTPPGTAYYSNQPQHF
D gene: TRBD1
J gene: TRBJ1-5
clone size: -
CDR3 length: 18
V gene: TRBV28

CDR3 DNA: TGCGCCAGCAGCCACCCCGGGTTGAATTCACCCCTCCACTTT
CDR3 protein: CASSHPGLNSPLHF
D gene: -
J gene: TRBJ1-6
clone size: few
CDR3 length: 14
V gene: TRBV4-1

CDR3 DNA: TGTGCCAGCAGCATTGACGCCGGGACTAACACAGATACGCAGTATTTT
CDR3 protein: CASSIDAGTNTDTQYF
D gene: TRBD2
J gene: TRBJ2-3
clone size: once
CDR3 length: 16
V gene: TRBV5-4

CDR3 DNA: TGTGCCAGCACGAGGGACCCCTATGGCTACACCTTC
CDR3 protein: CASTRDPYGYTF
D gene: -
J gene: TRBJ1-2
clone size: -
CDR3 length: 12
V gene: TRBV2

CDR3 DNA: TGCAGCGTTGATAGCGGTTATACGCAGTATTTT
CDR3 protein: CSVDSGYTQYF
D gene: -
J gene: TRBJ2-3
clone size: -
CDR3 length: 11
V gene: TRBV29-1

CDR3 DNA: TGTGCCAGCCGCACGAATTTAGCGGAGAACAATGAGCAGTTCTTC
CDR3 protein: CASRTNLAENNEQFF
D gene: -
J gene: TRBJ2-1
clone size: -
CDR3 length: 15
V gene: TRBV12-3/TRBV12-4

CDR3 DNA: TGTGCCAGCTCCGAGGGCTTCCAAGAGACCCAGTACTTC
CDR3 protein: CASSEGFQETQYF
D gene: -
J gene: TRBJ2-5
clone size: -
CDR3 length: 13
V gene: TRBV18

CDR3 DNA: TGCAGTGTTGCGGGGAACAATGAGCAGTTCTTC
CDR3 protein: CSVAGNNEQFF
D gene: -
J gene: TRBJ2-1
clone size: -
CDR3 length: 11
V gene: TRBV20-1

CDR3 DNA: TGTGCCAGCAGCTTAACGAGAACGTGGGGCGGTGACTCTGGGGCCAACGTCCTGACTTTC
CDR3 protein: CASSLTRTWGGDSGANVLTF
D gene: -
J gene: TRBJ2-6
clone size: -
CDR3 length: 20
V gene: TRBV7-3

CDR3 DNA: TGTGCCACCAGCAGAACAGGGAATACGCAGTATTTT
CDR3 protein: CATSRTGNTQYF
D gene: -
J gene: TRBJ2-3
clone size: -
CDR3 length: 12
V gene: TRBV15

CDR3 DNA: TGCGCCAGCAGCCAACCGGTCTCCAATGAGCAGTTCTTC
CDR3 protein: CASSQPVSNEQFF
D gene: -
J gene: TRBJ2-1
clone size: -
CDR3 length: 13
V gene: TRBV4-1

CDR3 DNA: TGTGCCAGCAGCCAATCCCCCAGAGGGGGCTCTGAAGCTTTCTTT
CDR3 protein: CASSQSPRGGSEAFF
D gene: TRBD1
J gene: TRBJ1-1
clone size: -
CDR3 length: 15
V gene: TRBV3-1

CDR3 DNA: TGTGCCAGCTCACCAAGGGGCACCGGGGAGCTGTTTTTT
CDR3 protein: CASSPRGTGELFF
D gene: -
J gene: TRBJ2-2
clone size: -
CDR3 length: 13
V gene: TRBV18

CDR3 DNA: TGTGCCAGCAGTTTGTGGGCGTCTGGAAACACCATATATTTT
CDR3 protein: CASSLWASGNTIYF
D gene: -
J gene: TRBJ1-3
clone size: -
CDR3 length: 14
V gene: TRBV28

CDR3 DNA: TGCAGTGCTAGAGGGTGGGATCAGCCCCAGCATTTT
CDR3 protein: CSARGWDQPQHF
D gene: -
J gene: TRBJ1-5
clone size: -
CDR3 length: 12
V gene: TRBV20-1

CDR3 DNA: TGCGCCAGCAGCTTGGGGCCACAGGGCACCTACAATGAGCAGTTCTTC
CDR3 protein: CASSLGPQGTYNEQFF
D gene: -
J gene: TRBJ2-1
clone size: few
CDR3 length: 16
V gene: TRBV5-1

CDR3 DNA: TGTGCCAGCAGTTCGGACCACAGCCTCACAGATACGCAGTATTTT
CDR3 protein: CASSSDHSLTDTQYF
D gene: -
J gene: TRBJ2-3
clone size: -
CDR3 length: 15
V gene: TRBV28

CDR3 DNA: TGTGCCAGCAGTGGCCTAGGACAGCCCCAGCATTTT
CDR3 protein: CASSGLGQPQHF
D gene: -
J gene: TRBJ1-5
clone size: -
CDR3 length: 12
V gene: TRBV2

CDR3 DNA: TGCGCCAGCAGCCGAAGACAGGCCGAAGAGACCCAGTACTTC
CDR3 protein: CASSRRQAEETQYF
D gene: -
J gene: TRBJ2-5
clone size: -
CDR3 length: 14
V gene: TRBV4-1

CDR3 DNA: TGCAGTGCTAACCGGGTAAGCTCCTACAATGAGCAGTTCTTC
CDR3 protein: CSANRVSSYNEQFF
D gene: -
J gene: TRBJ2-1
clone size: -
CDR3 length: 14
V gene: TRBV20-1

CDR3 DNA: TGTGCCAGCAGCGGACAGGGGGCGGTCACTGAAGCTTTCTTT
CDR3 protein: CASSGQGAVTEAFF
D gene: TRBD1
J gene: TRBJ1-1
clone size: -
CDR3 length: 14
V gene: TRBV7-9

CDR3 DNA: TGTGCCATCAGTGAGTCCCCCATGGATACGCAGTATTTT
CDR3 protein: CAISESPMDTQYF
D gene: -
J gene: TRBJ2-3
clone size: -
CDR3 length: 13
V gene: TRBV10-3

CDR3 DNA: TGCAGTGCAGGAGGGCGGGCCTACGAGCAGTACTTC
CDR3 protein: CSAGGRAYEQYF
D gene: -
J gene: TRBJ2-7
clone size: -
CDR3 length: 12
V gene: TRBV20-1

CDR3 DNA: TGTGCCAGCAGTCCCAGGGATCTCACTTATCCCTATGGCTACACCTTC
CDR3 protein: CASSPRDLTYPYGYTF
D gene: -
J gene: TRBJ1-2
clone size: -
CDR3 length: 16
V gene: TRBV3-1

CDR3 DNA: TGTGCCAGCTCACCGGGAGACTATGGCTACACCTTC
CDR3 protein: CASSPGDYGYTF
D gene: -
J gene: TRBJ1-2
clone size: once
CDR3 length: 12
V gene: TRBV18

CDR3 DNA: TGTGCCAGCACCCTCCGAGGGGGCTCCTACAATGAGCAGTTCTTC
CDR3 protein: CASTLRGGSYNEQFF
D gene: -
J gene: TRBJ2-1
clone size: -
CDR3 length: 15
V gene: TRBV6-1

CDR3 DNA: TGTGCCAGCAGCAAAGACGGTCCCCGCTCTGGGGCCAACGTCCTGACTTTC
CDR3 protein: CASSKDGPRSGANVLTF
D gene: -
J gene: TRBJ2-6
clone size: -
CDR3 length: 17
V gene: TRBV21-1

CDR3 DNA: TGTGCCAGCAGCTTGGACGGGACAGGGGGTCGGGAGCAGTACTTC
CDR3 protein: CASSLDGTGGREQYF
D gene: TRBD1
J gene: TRBJ2-7
clone size: -
CDR3 length: 15
V gene: TRBV5-6

CDR3 DNA: TGTGCCAGCAGCCAAAGGCCCTGGACAGAGGGATTTGAAGCTTTCTTT
CDR3 protein: CASSQRPWTEGFEAFF
D gene: -
J gene: TRBJ1-1
clone size: once
CDR3 length: 16
V gene: TRBV14

CDR3 DNA: TGTGCCACCAGCAACGGGAGCTATGGCTACACCTTC
CDR3 protein: CATSNGSYGYTF
D gene: -
J gene: TRBJ1-2
clone size: -
CDR3 length: 12
V gene: TRBV15

CDR3 DNA: TGTGCCAGTAGTCCGGGATCTGGGAGCAATCAGCCCCAGCATTTT
CDR3 protein: CASSPGSGSNQPQHF
D gene: -
J gene: TRBJ1-5
clone size: -
CDR3 length: 15
V gene: TRBV19

CDR3 DNA: TGTGCCAGTAGTATCGGGGGCCACTACGAGCAGTACTTC
CDR3 protein: CASSIGGHYEQYF
D gene: -
J gene: TRBJ2-7
clone size: -
CDR3 length: 13
V gene: TRBV19

CDR3 DNA: TGTGCCACCAGCAGAGACGGGCAAGAGACCCAGTACTTC
CDR3 protein: CATSRDGQETQYF
D gene: -
J gene: TRBJ2-5
clone size: -
CDR3 length: 13
V gene: TRBV15

CDR3 DNA: TGTGCCAGCAGCGTGGGCGGGGGGCCCCAAGAGACCCAGTACTTC
CDR3 protein: CASSVGGGPQETQYF
D gene: TRBD2
J gene: TRBJ2-5
clone size: -
CDR3 length: 15
V gene: TRBV9

CDR3 DNA: TGTGCCAGCAGCGTAGATCGGGTAGATACGCAGTATTTT
CDR3 protein: CASSVDRVDTQYF
D gene: -
J gene: TRBJ2-3
clone size: once
CDR3 length: 13
V gene: TRBV9

CDR3 DNA: TGCAGCGTTGAATGGACCCGCCCGAACACTGAAGCTTTCTTT
CDR3 protein: CSVEWTRPNTEAFF
D gene: -
J gene: TRBJ1-1
clone size: -
CDR3 length: 14
V gene: TRBV29-1

CDR3 DNA: TGCAGCGTGGGCGGGGGGAGCTCCTACGAGCAGTACTTC
CDR3 protein: CSVGGGSSYEQYF
D gene: TRBD2
J gene: TRBJ2-7
clone size: -
CDR3 length: 13
V gene: TRBV29-1

CDR3 DNA: TGCAGCGTCCAAGCCAGGGCCGGGGAGACCCAGTACTTC
CDR3 protein: CSVQARAGETQYF
D gene: -
J gene: TRBJ2-5
clone size: -
CDR3 length: 13
V gene: TRBV29-1

CDR3 DNA: TGTGCCAGCAGCCCCCGGACTTCTTACGAGCAGTACTTC
CDR3 protein: CASSPRTSYEQYF
D gene: -
J gene: TRBJ2-7
clone size: few
CDR3 length: 13
V gene: TRBV3-1

CDR3 DNA: TGCAGTGCTGCCCTCGGGACAACGGCTTTCTTT
CDR3 protein: CSAALGTTAFF
D gene: -
J gene: TRBJ1-1
clone size: once
CDR3 length: 11
V gene: TRBV20-1

CDR3 DNA: TGTGCCAGCAGTTACTACAGGAATGAAAAACTGTTTTTT
CDR3 protein: CASSYYRNEKLFF
D gene: -
J gene: TRBJ1-4
clone size: -
CDR3 length: 13
V gene: TRBV6-5